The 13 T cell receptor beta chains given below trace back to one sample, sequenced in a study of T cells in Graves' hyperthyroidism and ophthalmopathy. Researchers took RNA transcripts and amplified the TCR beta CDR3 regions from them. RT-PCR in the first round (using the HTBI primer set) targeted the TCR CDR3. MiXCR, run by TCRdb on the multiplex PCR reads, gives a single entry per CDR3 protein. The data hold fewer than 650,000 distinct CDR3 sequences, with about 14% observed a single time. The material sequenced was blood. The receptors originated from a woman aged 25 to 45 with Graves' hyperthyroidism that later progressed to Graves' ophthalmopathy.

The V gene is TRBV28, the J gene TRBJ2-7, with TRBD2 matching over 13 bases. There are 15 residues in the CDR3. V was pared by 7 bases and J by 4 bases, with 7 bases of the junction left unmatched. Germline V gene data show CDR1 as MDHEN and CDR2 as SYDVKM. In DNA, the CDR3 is TGTGCCAGCACCCTAAAGGGACTAGCGGGATACGAGCAGTACTTC. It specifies CASTLKGLAGYEQYF.

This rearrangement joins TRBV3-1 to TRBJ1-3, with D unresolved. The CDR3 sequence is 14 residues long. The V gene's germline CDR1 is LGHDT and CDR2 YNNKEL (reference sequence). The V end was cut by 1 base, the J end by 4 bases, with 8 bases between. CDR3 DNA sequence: TGTGCCAGCAGCCAAGGGGCTGGCGGAAACACCATATATTTT. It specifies CASSQGAGGNTIYF.

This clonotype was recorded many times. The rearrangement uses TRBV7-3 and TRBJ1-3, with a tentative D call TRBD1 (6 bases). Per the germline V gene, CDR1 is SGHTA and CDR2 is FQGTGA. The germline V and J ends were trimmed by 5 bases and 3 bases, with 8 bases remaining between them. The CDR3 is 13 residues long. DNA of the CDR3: TGTGCCAGCAGCCCAGGGGTTGGAAACACCATATATTTT. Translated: CASSPGVGNTIYF.

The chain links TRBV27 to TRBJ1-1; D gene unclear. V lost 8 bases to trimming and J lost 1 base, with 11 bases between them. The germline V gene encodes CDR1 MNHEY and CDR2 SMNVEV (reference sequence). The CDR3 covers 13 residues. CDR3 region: CASGSNRNTEAFF. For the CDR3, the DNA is TGTGCCAGCGGGAGCAACAGGAACACTGAAGCTTTCTTT.

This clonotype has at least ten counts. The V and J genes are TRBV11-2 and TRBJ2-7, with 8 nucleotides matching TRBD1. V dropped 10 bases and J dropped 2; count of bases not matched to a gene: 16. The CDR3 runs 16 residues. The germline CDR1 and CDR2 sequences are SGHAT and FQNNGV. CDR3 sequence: CAINIPSETGAYEQYF. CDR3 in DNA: TGTGCCATCAACATCCCTTCCGAGACAGGGGCCTACGAGCAGTACTTC.

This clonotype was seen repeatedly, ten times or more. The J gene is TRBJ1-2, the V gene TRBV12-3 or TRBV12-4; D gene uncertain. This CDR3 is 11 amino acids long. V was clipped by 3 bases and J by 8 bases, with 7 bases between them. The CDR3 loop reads CASSFGRGYTF. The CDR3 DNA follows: TGTGCCAGCAGTTTTGGGAGAGGCTACACCTTC.

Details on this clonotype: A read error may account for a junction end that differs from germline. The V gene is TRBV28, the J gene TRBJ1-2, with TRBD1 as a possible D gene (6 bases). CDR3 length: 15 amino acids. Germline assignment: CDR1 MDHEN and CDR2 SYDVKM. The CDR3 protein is CAGSNVDRTSSGYTF. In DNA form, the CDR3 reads TGTGCCGGCAGCAACGTTGACAGGACTTCTAGTGGCTACACCTTC.

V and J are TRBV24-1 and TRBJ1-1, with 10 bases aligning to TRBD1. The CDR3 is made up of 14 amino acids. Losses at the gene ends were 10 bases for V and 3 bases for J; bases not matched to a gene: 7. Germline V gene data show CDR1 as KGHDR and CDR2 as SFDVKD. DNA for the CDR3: TGTGCCACAGCCTCCGGGACAGGGGACACTGAAGCTTTCTTT. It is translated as CATASGTGDTEAFF.

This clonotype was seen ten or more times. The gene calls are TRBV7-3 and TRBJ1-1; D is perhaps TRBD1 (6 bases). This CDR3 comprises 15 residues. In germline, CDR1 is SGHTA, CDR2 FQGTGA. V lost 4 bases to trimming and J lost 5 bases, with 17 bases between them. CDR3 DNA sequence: TGTGCCAGCAGCTCCCACGCACAGGGATCTACTGAAGCTTTCTTT. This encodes CASSSHAQGSTEAFF. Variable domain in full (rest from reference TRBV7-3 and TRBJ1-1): GAGVSQTPSNKVTEKGKYVELRCDPISGHTALYWYRQSLGQGPEFLIYFQGTGAADDSGLPNDRFFAVRPEGSVSTLKIQRTERGDSAVYLCASSSHAQGSTEAFFGQGTRLTVV.

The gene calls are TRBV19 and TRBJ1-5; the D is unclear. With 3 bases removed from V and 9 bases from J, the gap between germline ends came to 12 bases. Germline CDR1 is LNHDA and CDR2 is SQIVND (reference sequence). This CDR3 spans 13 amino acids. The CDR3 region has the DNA TGTGCCAGTAGTATCGAGGGATTTCGGCCCCAGCATTTT. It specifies CASSIEGFRPQHF. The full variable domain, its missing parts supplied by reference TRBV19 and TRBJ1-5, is DGGITQSPKYLFRKEGQNVTLSCEQNLNHDAMYWYRQDPGQGLRLIYYSQIVNDFQKGDIAEGYSVSREKKESFPLTVTSAQKNPTAFYLCASSIEGFRPQHFGDGTRLSIL.

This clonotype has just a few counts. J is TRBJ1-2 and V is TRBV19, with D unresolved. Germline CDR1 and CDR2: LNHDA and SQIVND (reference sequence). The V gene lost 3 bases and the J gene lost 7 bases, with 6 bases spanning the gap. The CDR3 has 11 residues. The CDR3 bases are TGTGCCAGTAGTATGCAGTTTGGCTACACCTTC. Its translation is CASSMQFGYTF.

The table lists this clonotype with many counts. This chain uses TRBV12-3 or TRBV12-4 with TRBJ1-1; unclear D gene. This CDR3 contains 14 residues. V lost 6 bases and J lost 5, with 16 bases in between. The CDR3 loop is CASSRGSPGTEAFF. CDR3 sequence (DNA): TGTGCCAGCAGCCGCGGGTCCCCGGGGACTGAAGCTTTCTTT.

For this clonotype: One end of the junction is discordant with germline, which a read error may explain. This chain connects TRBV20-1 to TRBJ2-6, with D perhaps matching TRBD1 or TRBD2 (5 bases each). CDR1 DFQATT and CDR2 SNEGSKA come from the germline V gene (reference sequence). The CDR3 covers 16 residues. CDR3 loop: CRARVGVTAGANVLTF. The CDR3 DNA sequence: TGCAGAGCTAGAGTGGGGGTAACAGCTGGGGCCAACGTCCTGACTTTC.